Following are 4 T cell receptor beta chains from one sample sequenced in a study of cytomegalovirus exposure and HLA in healthy donors. The PCR used 60 Vbeta and 13 Jbeta primers. Sequencing used immunoSEQ multiplex PCR; TCRdb keeps in-frame clones, though not all of them. The table shows roughly 150,000 clones, with about 88% occurring only once. The material sequenced was PBMCs. The receptors were gathered from a woman aged 18-30 years in good health and CMV-seronegative.

V gene TRBV6-6 combines with J gene TRBJ1-5; maybe TRBD1 (6 bases). This CDR3 region has 15 residues. The germline V gene encodes CDR1 MNHNY and CDR2 SVGAGI (reference sequence). The V gene lost 6 bases and the J gene lost 4 bases, with 16 bases spanning the gap. The CDR3 nucleotides read TGTGCCAGCAGAGAGACAGGTCGGAGAAATCAGCCCCAGCATTTT. Amino acid sequence: CASRETGRRNQPQHF.

The chain uses TRBV13 and TRBJ2-5; D is uncertain. Trimming left V 0 bases short and J 5 bases short, with 7 bases between. CDR1 and CDR2 from the germline V gene are PRHDT and FYEKMQ (reference sequence). The length of the CDR3 is 13 residues. CDR3 coding DNA: TGTGCCAGCAGCTTAGGACTCCGGGAGACCCAGTACTTC. It codes for CASSLGLRETQYF.

A single count supports this clone. The genes are TRBV18 and TRBJ1-1; the D is unclear. The CDR3 covers 10 residues. The germline gives CDR1 KGHSH, CDR2 LQKENI. Trimming removed 6 bases at V and 7 bases at J, with 6 bases between. CDR3 in amino acids: CASSEIEAFF. The CDR3 DNA reads TGTGCCAGCTCCGAGATTGAAGCTTTCTTT.

The chain employs TRBV28 and TRBJ1-6; D unresolved. CDR3 length equals 14 residues. Germline V CDR1 and CDR2: MDHEN, SYDVKM. The V end lost 6 bases, the J end lost 2 bases, and 8 bases lay between the germline ends. The CDR3 loop reads CASSRQTYNSPLHF. The CDR3 nucleotides read TGTGCCAGCAGCCGACAAACCTATAATTCACCCCTCCACTTT. The full variable domain, rest sourced from reference TRBV28 and TRBJ1-6, is DVKVTQSSRYLVKRTGEKVFLECVQDMDHENMFWYRQDPGLGLRLIYFSYDVKMKEKGDIPEGYSVSREKKERFSLILESASTNQTSMYLCASSRQTYNSPLHFGNGTRLTVT.